Included here is one T cell receptor beta chain sequence, with context. The antigen is unknown. PCR employed 60 Vbeta and 13 Jbeta primers. Produced via immunoSEQ multiplex PCR; TCRdb's table is partial and in-frame only. The sample consists of 200,000 to 250,000 clones, around three quarters of them appearing once. The CDR3 totals 14 residues. Trimming removed 2 bases from V and 0 bases from J; junction bases left unmatched: 0. The germline gives CDR1 KGHSH, CDR2 LQKENI. These data come from a study of cytomegalovirus exposure and HLA in healthy donors. Study conclusions and caveats: A further, later analysis showed that HLA-associated TCR beta chains (compared with equally common others) were more clonally expanded.

V is TRBV18 and J is TRBJ2-7; 8 nucleotides align to TRBD1. The sequence came from a man aged 35-49 years in good health and CMV-seronegative. Sequences were obtained from PBMCs. The CDR3 coding sequence is TGTGCCAGCTCACCAGGGACAGGCTCCTACGAGCAGTACTTC. Protein product: CASSPGTGSYEQYF.